This TCR beta chain was sequenced in a study of cytomegalovirus exposure and HLA in healthy donors. CDR1 is MNHNY, CDR2 SVGAGI, per germline (reference sequence). The CDR3 is made up of 14 amino acids. The V gene lost 6 bases and the J gene lost 0 bases, with 11 bases spanning the gap. The assay was immunoSEQ multiplex PCR, and TCRdb's table has in-frame clones only and misses some. This sample has about 110,000 clones, with 70% to 90% found just once. The specimen sequenced was PBMCs. This receptor was obtained from a woman aged 25 to 39 in good health and CMV-seropositive. The gene calls are TRBV6-6 and TRBJ1-2; TRBD1 might be the D (5 bases). CDR3 DNA sequence: TGTGCCAGCAGGAAGACAGAACCTAACTATGGCTACACCTTC. Encoded protein: CASRKTEPNYGYTF.